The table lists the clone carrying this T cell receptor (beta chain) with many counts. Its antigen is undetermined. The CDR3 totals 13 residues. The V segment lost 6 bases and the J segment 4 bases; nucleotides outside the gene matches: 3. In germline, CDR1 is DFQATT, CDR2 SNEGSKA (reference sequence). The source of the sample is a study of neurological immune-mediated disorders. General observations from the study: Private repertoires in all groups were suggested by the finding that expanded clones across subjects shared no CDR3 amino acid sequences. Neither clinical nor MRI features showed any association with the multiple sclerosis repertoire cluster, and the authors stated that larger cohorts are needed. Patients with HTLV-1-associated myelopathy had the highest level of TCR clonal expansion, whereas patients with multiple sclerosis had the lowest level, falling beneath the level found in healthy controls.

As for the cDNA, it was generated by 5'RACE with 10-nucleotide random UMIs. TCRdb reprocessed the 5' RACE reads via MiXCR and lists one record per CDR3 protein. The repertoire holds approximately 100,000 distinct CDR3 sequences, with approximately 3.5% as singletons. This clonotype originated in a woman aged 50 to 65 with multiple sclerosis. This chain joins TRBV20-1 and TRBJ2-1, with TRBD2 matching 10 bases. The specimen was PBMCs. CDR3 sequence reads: CSASGGGYNEQFF. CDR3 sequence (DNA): TGCAGTGCCAGCGGGGGGGGTTACAATGAGCAGTTCTTC.